This passage covers 30 T cell receptor beta chains from one sample sequenced in a study of Graves' ophthalmopathy and Graves' hyperthyroidism. Investigators amplified TCR beta CDR3 regions from RNA transcripts. The workflow started with a first-round RT-PCR run with HTBI primers and then moved on to a second-round multiplex PCR. TCRdb re-called the multiplex PCR reads through MiXCR, storing one row per CDR3 protein. Of about 220,000 distinct CDR3 sequences in the sample, approximately 21% were seen once. What was sequenced was peripheral blood. Source of these receptors: a woman aged 45 to 65 with Graves' ophthalmopathy.

This clonotype was picked up many times. The rearrangement uses TRBV6-1 and TRBJ1-1, with D maybe TRBD1 (5 bases). This CDR3 has 15 residues. Germline CDR1 MNHNS, CDR2 SASEGT. Deletions cut 3 bases from V and 8 bases from J, with 19 bases between. CDR3 protein: CASSDSPQVRGEAFF. The CDR3 DNA sequence: TGTGCCAGCAGTGACAGCCCACAGGTTAGGGGAGAAGCTTTCTTT.

This clonotype was counted at least ten times. The rearrangement joins TRBV30 to TRBJ2-7; 16 nucleotides align to TRBD2. V was pared by 1 base and J by 4 bases, with 7 bases of the junction left unmatched. Germline V CDR1 and CDR2: GTSNPN, SVGIG (reference sequence). This CDR3 comprises 17 residues. The CDR3, as DNA: TGTGCCTGGAGTGGAACCGGGACTAGCGGGAGGGGGTACGAGCAGTACTTC. Translation: CAWSGTGTSGRGYEQYF.

This clonotype was observed at least ten times. The rearrangement uses TRBV28 and TRBJ1-5, with D possibly TRBD1 on 6 matching bases. Germline CDR1 MDHEN, CDR2 SYDVKM. Trimming took off 5 bases at V and 2 bases at J, with 13 bases between the two ends. The CDR3 is made up of 15 amino acids. This CDR3 is CASSPRYRGNQPQHF. For the CDR3, the DNA is TGTGCCAGCAGTCCGCGTTACAGGGGCAATCAGCCCCAGCATTTT.

This clonotype occurred a few times. The CDR3 DNA sequence: TGCGCCAGCAGAACGGGGTGGGGTGACACTGAAGCTTTCTTT. This gives the protein CASRTGWGDTEAFF. The rearrangement uses TRBV5-1 and TRBJ1-1; D uncertain. V lost 5 bases to trimming and J lost 3 bases, with 14 bases between them. The germline gives CDR1 SGHRS, CDR2 YFSETQ. The CDR3 covers 14 residues.

With regard to this clonotype: A much larger clone differs by one base, so this may be a read error. Since the CDR3 does not end with the conserved phenylalanine or tryptophan, this likely comes from a read error. This sequence joins TRBV4-1 and TRBJ1-2; 10 nucleotides agree with TRBD1. V lost 3 bases and J lost 7; bases outside the gene matches: 2. This CDR3 contains 13 residues. The germline V gene encodes CDR1 MGHRA and CDR2 YSYEKL. Here the CDR3 reads CASSHRDRGGYTL. The DNA of the CDR3 is TGCGCCAGCAGCCACCGGGACAGGGGTGGCTACACCCTC.

This clonotype showed up many times. The CDR3 is CASRRLAGNTGELFF. The DNA of the CDR3 is TGTGCCAGCAGACGACTAGCGGGCAACACCGGGGAGCTGTTTTTT. This rearrangement joins TRBV6-4 to TRBJ2-2; 10 bases fit TRBD2. Germline CDR1 is MRHNA and CDR2 is SNTAGT. This CDR3 is built from 15 residues. Unmatched junction bases numbered 3, after V lost 6 bases and J lost 2 bases.

By share of the sample, this clonotype is medium-sized. The chain combines TRBV28 with TRBJ2-7, with 7 bases matching TRBD2. Germline CDR1 MDHEN, CDR2 SYDVKM. The CDR3 has 14 amino acids. V lost 4 bases to trimming and J lost 5 bases; unmatched junction nucleotides: 8. The CDR3 DNA is TGTGCCAGCAGTTCGTTTGCGGGAGAGGACGAGCAGTACTTC. It translates to CASSSFAGEDEQYF.

This clonotype was recorded many times. The chain has TRBV30 and TRBJ2-2; a possible D gene is TRBD2 (5 bases). The CDR3 has 14 residues. Trimming removed 2 bases at V and 3 bases at J, with 10 bases between. Germline V gene data show CDR1 as GTSNPN and CDR2 as SVGIG (reference sequence). CDR3 sequence (DNA): TGTGCCTGGAGTCCCGGGATTTACACCGGGGAGCTGTTTTTT. It yields the protein CAWSPGIYTGELFF. Full variable domain (outside the CDR3, taken from reference TRBV30 and TRBJ2-2): SQTIHQWPATLVQPVGSPLSLECTVEGTSNPNLYWYRQAAGRGLQLLFYSVGIGQISSEVPQNLSASRPQDRQFILSSKKLLLSDSGFYLCAWSPGIYTGELFFGEGSRLTVL.

The chain couples TRBV6-2 or TRBV6-3 to TRBJ2-7; 9 nucleotides line up with TRBD2. J gave up 0 bases and V 2 bases, and 8 bases lay outside the gene matches. The CDR3 covers 17 residues. The V gene's germline CDR1 is MNHEY and CDR2 SVGEGT. This CDR3 is CASSYVASGMSSYEQYF. In DNA, the CDR3 is TGTGCCAGCAGTTACGTGGCTAGCGGGATGAGCTCCTACGAGCAGTACTTC.

V usage is TRBV6-5 and J usage is TRBJ2-4, with D perhaps matching TRBD1 (6 bases). Germline CDR1 reads MNHEY; CDR2 reads SVGAGI. The V end was cut by 6 bases, the J end by 6 bases, with 12 bases between. CDR3 length: 13 amino acids. The CDR3 sequence: CASRSGTLNIQYF. The DNA of the CDR3 is TGTGCCAGCAGGTCCGGGACATTAAACATTCAGTACTTC.

The sample holds many counts of this clonotype. The rearrangement joins TRBV12-3 or TRBV12-4 to TRBJ1-2, with TRBD1 identical over 7 bases. V dropped 5 bases and J dropped 4; count of bases not matched to a gene: 10. CDR3 length equals 15 residues. The CDR3 spells CASSPSRDSVYGYTF. The CDR3 DNA sequence: TGTGCCAGCAGTCCCTCGAGGGACAGTGTCTATGGCTACACCTTC.

This clonotype has ten or more counts. This chain uses TRBV29-1 with TRBJ2-7; D may be TRBD1 (6 bases). The CDR3 is 12 residues long. Trimming took off 6 bases at V and 0 bases at J, with 9 bases between the two ends. The germline V gene has CDR1 SQVTM and CDR2 ANQGSEA. The CDR3 sequence is CSVRDNSYEQYF. For the CDR3, the DNA is TGCAGCGTCCGGGACAACTCCTACGAGCAGTACTTC.

J is TRBJ2-4 and V is TRBV6-2 or TRBV6-3; D is tentatively TRBD1 or TRBD2 (5 bases each). Between the trimmed V and J ends, which lost 8 bases and 0 bases, there was a span of 11 bases. The CDR3 is 14 residues long. In germline, CDR1 is MNHEY, CDR2 SVGEGT. The CDR3 coding sequence is TGTGCCAGCCGGGACGTTTTAGCCAAAAACATTCAGTACTTC. This translates into CASRDVLAKNIQYF.

This clonotype was seen repeatedly, ten times or more. The chain has TRBV29-1 and TRBJ2-7; D may be TRBD1 (6 bases). The CDR3 covers 16 residues. Between the trimmed V and J ends, which lost 3 bases and 0 bases, there was a span of 18 bases. Germline CDR1 SQVTM, CDR2 ANQGSEA. The CDR3 nucleotides read TGCAGCGTTGAGTTTTCGACAGGTGGAGCCTCCTACGAGCAGTACTTC. Protein product: CSVEFSTGGASYEQYF.

This clonotype came up many times. The CDR3 DNA is TGTGCCAGCAGCTTAGTAGCAGGGGGCTACGAGCAGTACTTC. As protein: CASSLVAGGYEQYF. The chain joins TRBV7-8 to TRBJ2-7, with 7 bases matching TRBD1. The length of the CDR3 is 14 residues. The germline gives CDR1 SGHVS, CDR2 FQNEAQ. V shed 1 base, J shed 3 bases, and the junction held 3 bases outside the gene matches.

The genes are TRBV6-1 and TRBJ2-7; no definite D call. CDR3 length equals 11 residues. V lost 8 bases and J lost 5, with 10 bases in between. Germline-derived CDR1 and CDR2 are MNHNS and SASEGT. Here the CDR3 reads CASRSPDEQYF. CDR3 DNA: TGTGCCAGCCGTAGCCCCGACGAGCAGTACTTC.

The sample holds many counts of this clonotype. The chain uses TRBV29-1 and TRBJ2-5; TRBD2 agrees at 7 bases. From germline, CDR1 is SQVTM and CDR2 ANQGSEA. The CDR3 consists of 13 residues. V shed 4 bases and J 5 bases; nucleotides not matched to a gene: 7. The CDR3 nucleotides read TGCAGCGTTGTCCGGCGGGAGATGGAGACCCAGTACTTC. It yields the protein CSVVRREMETQYF.

In this sample, this clonotype turned up many times. The chain couples TRBV18 to TRBJ2-7; D gene unclear. Germline CDR1 and CDR2: KGHSH and LQKENI. The CDR3 consists of 14 residues. V dropped 3 bases and J dropped 6 bases, with 15 bases sitting between them. The chain's CDR3 is CASSPTTSSPEQYF. DNA for the CDR3: TGTGCCAGCTCACCCACGACCTCCTCCCCCGAGCAGTACTTC.

This clonotype occurred once. J is TRBJ2-3 and V is TRBV28; TRBD1 agrees at 9 bases. The germline gives CDR1 MDHEN, CDR2 SYDVKM. Unmatched junction bases numbered 2, after V lost 2 bases and J lost 2 bases. The CDR3 runs 15 residues. The CDR3 bases are TGTGCCAGCAGTTTAGGGACAGGGCACACAGATACGCAGTATTTT. Translation gives CASSLGTGHTDTQYF.

CDR3 coding DNA: TGTGCCAGCACCTTAGGTCCCGTGGGATTCTCCTACGAGCAGTACTTC. Protein product: CASTLGPVGFSYEQYF. The rearrangement uses TRBV12-3 or TRBV12-4 and TRBJ2-7; D remains ambiguous. This CDR3 is 16 amino acids long. The germline V and J ends were trimmed by 7 bases and 0 bases, with 19 bases remaining between them.

The rearrangement links TRBV20-1 to TRBJ2-4; no reliable D call. Germline lookup yields CDR1 DFQATT and CDR2 SNEGSKA (reference sequence). The CDR3 covers 13 residues. The V end lost 1 base, the J end lost 8 bases, and 12 bases lay between the germline ends. As DNA, the CDR3 is TGCAGTGCTAGAGTGGGCCGGGCTGACATTCAGTACTTC. This translates into CSARVGRADIQYF.

The chain has TRBV19 and TRBJ2-5; 10 bases align to TRBD2. The CDR3 length is 16 residues. In germline, CDR1 is LNHDA, CDR2 SQIVND (reference sequence). The trim removed 5 bases at V and 0 bases at J, leaving 6 bases unmatched. CDR3 in DNA: TGTGCCAGTAGTCCCCGGACTAGCGGAGACCAAGAGACCCAGTACTTC. Protein: CASSPRTSGDQETQYF.

The V gene is TRBV6-1, the J gene TRBJ1-1, with a tentative D call TRBD1 (6 bases). From germline, CDR1 is MNHNS and CDR2 SASEGT. The V gene lost 6 bases and the J gene lost 4 bases, with 15 bases spanning the gap. The CDR3 loop spans 14 amino acids. The CDR3: CASSRDRSITEAFF. CDR3 DNA sequence: TGTGCCAGCAGCAGAGACAGGAGTATCACTGAAGCTTTCTTT.

The table lists this clonotype with many counts. The chain has TRBV7-9 and TRBJ2-5; no clear D. The CDR3 is 13 residues long. Trimming cost V 6 bases and J 1 base, with 9 bases left between them. Germline values: CDR1 SEHNR, CDR2 FQNEAQ (reference sequence). For the CDR3, the DNA is TGTGCCAGCAGAAGGGTTTCCCAAGAGACCCAGTACTTC. This encodes CASRRVSQETQYF.

CDR3 DNA sequence: TGTGCCAGCAGTGCCGGCCCGGCGTCGAACACTGAAGCTTTCTTT. Its translation is CASSAGPASNTEAFF. The chain couples TRBV6-1 to TRBJ1-1; no definite D call. The CDR3 length is 15 residues. CDR1 MNHNS and CDR2 SASEGT come from the germline V gene. The V end lost 4 bases, the J end lost 1 base, and 13 bases lay between the germline ends.

The chain uses TRBV24-1 and TRBJ2-5; D gene uncertain. CDR1 and CDR2 from the germline V gene are KGHDR and SFDVKD. Trimming pared 3 bases from V and 9 bases from J, leaving 16 bases between. The CDR3 is 14 amino acids. CDR3 loop: CATSDRYLAGAQYF. DNA for the CDR3: TGTGCCACCAGTGATCGGTACCTTGCTGGGGCCCAGTACTTC.

This clonotype was detected only a few times. This chain's CDR3 is CSVGLSRGEQYF. For the CDR3, the DNA is TGCAGCGTTGGGTTAAGCCGTGGCGAGCAGTACTTC. V is TRBV29-1 and J is TRBJ2-7, with D uncertain. The CDR3 consists of 12 residues. V was shortened by 4 bases and J by 6 bases, with 13 bases between the two germline ends. CDR1 is SQVTM, CDR2 ANQGSEA, per germline.

This clonotype was seen a single time. The rearrangement joins TRBV20-1 to TRBJ2-7; TRBD2 agrees at 7 bases. CDR3 size: 11 residues. Germline V gene lookup returns CDR1 DFQATT and CDR2 SNEGSKA (reference sequence). V trimming: 6 bases; J trimming: 5 bases; junction bases outside the gene matches: 4. CDR3 nucleotides: TGCAGTGCCTGGGACTACCACGAGCAGTACTTC. Residues: CSAWDYHEQYF.

The CDR3 protein is CSASWDTEIGQPQHF. The CDR3 DNA follows: TGCAGTGCCAGTTGGGACACCGAAATAGGTCAGCCCCAGCATTTT. V and J are TRBV20-1 and TRBJ1-5, with D perhaps TRBD1 (6 bases). Per germline, CDR1 DFQATT and CDR2 SNEGSKA (reference sequence). CDR3 length: 15 amino acids. V lost 6 bases and J lost 6, with 21 bases in between.

In its sample, this clonotype was seen many times. The chain couples TRBV4-1 to TRBJ2-7; 10 bases line up with TRBD1. The germline CDR1 and CDR2 sequences are MGHRA and YSYEKL. This CDR3 comprises 16 residues. J lost 0 bases, V lost 1 base, and 3 bases had no gene match. CDR3 sequence reads: CASSQGTGGFSYEQYF. As DNA, the CDR3 is TGCGCCAGCAGCCAAGGGACAGGGGGATTCTCCTACGAGCAGTACTTC.